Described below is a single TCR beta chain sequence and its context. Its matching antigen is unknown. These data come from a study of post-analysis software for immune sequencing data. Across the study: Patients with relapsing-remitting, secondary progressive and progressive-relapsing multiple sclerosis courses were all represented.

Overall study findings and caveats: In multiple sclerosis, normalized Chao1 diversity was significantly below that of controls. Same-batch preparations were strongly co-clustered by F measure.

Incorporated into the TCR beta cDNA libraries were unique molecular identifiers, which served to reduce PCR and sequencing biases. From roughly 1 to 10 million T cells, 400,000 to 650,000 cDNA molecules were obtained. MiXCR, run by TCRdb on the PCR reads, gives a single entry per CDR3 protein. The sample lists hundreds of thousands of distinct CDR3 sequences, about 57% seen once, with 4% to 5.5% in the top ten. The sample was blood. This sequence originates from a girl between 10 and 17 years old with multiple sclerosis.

The CDR3, as DNA: TGCAGCGTTGCGGGGGAGAAGGGCCAAGAGACCCAGTACTTC. Translated: CSVAGEKGQETQYF. This sequence joins TRBV29-1 and TRBJ2-5, with D possibly being TRBD2 (6 bases). CDR3 length: 14 amino acids. Per the germline V gene, CDR1 is SQVTM and CDR2 is ANQGSEA. V was trimmed by 4 bases and J by 1 base, leaving 13 bases between them.